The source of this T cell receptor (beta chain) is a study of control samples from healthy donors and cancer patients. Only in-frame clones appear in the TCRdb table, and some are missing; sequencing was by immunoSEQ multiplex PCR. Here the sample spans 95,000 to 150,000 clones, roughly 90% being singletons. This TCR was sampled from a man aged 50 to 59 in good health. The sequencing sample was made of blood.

CDR3 DNA: TGTGCCAGCAGCTCGTTGAAGGAGGATGGCTACACCTTC. Translation: CASSSLKEDGYTF. This rearrangement joins TRBV7-9 to TRBJ1-2; D remains unclear. Looked up from germline, CDR1 is SEHNR and CDR2 is FQNEAQ (reference sequence). CDR3 length equals 13 residues. The germline V and J ends were trimmed by 4 bases and 6 bases, with 12 bases remaining between them.